The 16 T cell receptor beta chains below all came from one sample that was sequenced in a study of radiation and T cells in renal cell carcinoma. Some clones are missing from TCRdb's copy, which holds only in-frame ones; the method was immunoSEQ multiplex PCR. The sample includes 75,000 to 90,000 clones, around 89% of them seen just once. Documented time point: blood 4 weeks post-SBRT, at nephrectomy. Regarding treatment: 15 Gy SBRT to primary tumor, nephrectomy 4 weeks later. Sequencing used blood, obtained from a patient whose treatment included radiotherapy and nephrectomy. The receptors come from a woman between 65 and 79 years old with renal cell carcinoma.

The CDR3 coding sequence is TGTGCCATCACCCCCGAGGGTTCCGGAACAGATGAAAAACTGTTTTTT. It translates to CAITPEGSGTDEKLFF. V gene TRBV10-3 combines with J gene TRBJ1-4; no definite D call. Looked up from germline, CDR1 is ENHRY and CDR2 is SYGVKD. The CDR3 spans 16 residues. V was cut by 7 bases and J by 6 bases, with 21 bases left in between.

The genes are TRBV7-2 and TRBJ2-1; 11 nucleotides line up with TRBD2. V shed 0 bases and J 0 bases; nucleotides not matched to a gene: 4. This CDR3 spans 18 amino acids. Germline CDR1 and CDR2: SGHTA and FQGNSA. The DNA of the CDR3 is TGTGCCAGCAGCTTAGCGCCTAGCGGGGGGAGCTCCTACAATGAGCAGTTCTTC. This encodes CASSLAPSGGSSYNEQFF.

V is TRBV19 and J is TRBJ1-2, with a weak D call TRBD1 (5 bases). The CDR3 sequence is 16 residues long. Germline assignment: CDR1 LNHDA and CDR2 SQIVND (reference sequence). Trimming took 5 bases from V and 4 from J, leaving 20 bases between them. This CDR3 reads CASSVLGAASSYGYTF. CDR3 coding DNA: TGTGCCAGTAGTGTTCTAGGGGCCGCCTCTTCCTATGGCTACACCTTC.

The chain recombines TRBV15 with TRBJ1-2; unclear D gene. This CDR3 spans 14 amino acids. Germline V lookup: CDR1 LNHNV, CDR2 YYDKDF (reference sequence). Trimming took 0 bases from V and 6 from J, leaving 11 bases between them. CDR3 in amino acids: CATSRDYMRDGYTF. The CDR3 DNA follows: TGTGCCACCAGCAGAGATTACATGAGGGATGGCTACACCTTC. The variable domain in full, completed from reference TRBV15 and TRBJ1-2, reads DAMVIQNPRYQVTQFGKPVTLSCSQTLNHNVMYWYQQKSSQAPKLLFHYYDKDFNNEADTPDNFQSRRPNTSFCFLDIRSPGLGDTAMYLCATSRDYMRDGYTFGSGTRLTVV.

This rearrangement joins TRBV10-3 to TRBJ2-2; TRBD1 agrees at 9 bases. The trim removed 6 bases at V and 3 bases at J, leaving 2 bases unmatched. The CDR3 extends over 14 amino acids. Germline assignment: CDR1 ENHRY and CDR2 SYGVKD. The chain's CDR3 is CAIRTGGDTGELFF. CDR3 sequence (DNA): TGTGCCATCAGGACAGGGGGAGACACCGGGGAGCTGTTTTTT.

This chain joins TRBV6-4 and TRBJ1-1; D is possibly TRBD1 (5 bases). The CDR3 has 13 residues. V lost 3 bases, J lost 1 base, and 6 bases lay in between. Per germline, CDR1 MRHNA and CDR2 SNTAGT. CDR3 loop: CASSETENTEAFF. The CDR3, as DNA: TGTGCCAGCAGTGAGACAGAGAACACTGAAGCTTTCTTT.

The chain is built from TRBV30 and TRBJ2-5; 13 bases are shared with TRBD2. CDR1 is GTSNPN and CDR2 is SVGIG in the germline V gene (reference sequence). V shed 0 bases, J shed 5 bases, and the junction held 3 bases outside the gene matches. The CDR3 sequence is 15 residues long. As DNA, the CDR3 is TGTGCCTGGAGTGTACGGACTAGCGGGGGCGAGACCCAGTACTTC. Translation: CAWSVRTSGGETQYF.

The chain combines TRBV4-3 with TRBJ1-1; 8 bases are a match to TRBD1. The CDR3 runs to 13 residues. CDR1 is LGHNA, CDR2 YSLEER, per germline. Trimming removed 8 bases from V and 1 base from J; junction bases left unmatched: 3. The CDR3 bases are TGCGCCAGCCGACAGGGGTGGAACACTGAAGCTTTCTTT. It translates to CASRQGWNTEAFF.

This rearrangement joins TRBV18 to TRBJ2-3; a weak D match, TRBD2 (7 bases). The length of the CDR3 is 15 residues. Germline CDR1 is KGHSH and CDR2 is LQKENI. V lost 2 bases and J 4 bases, leaving 13 bases between the germline ends. The CDR3 sequence is CASSPEKGGSDTQYF. Here the CDR3 DNA reads TGTGCCAGCTCACCAGAGAAGGGGGGGTCAGATACGCAGTATTTT.

The chain uses TRBV6-4 and TRBJ1-2, with D perhaps TRBD1 (6 bases). The V gene's germline CDR1 is MRHNA and CDR2 SNTAGT. This CDR3 is 13 amino acids long. V shed 2 bases and J shed 8 bases, with 12 bases lying between them. This chain's CDR3 is CASSDGGPRGYTF. The CDR3 nucleotides read TGTGCCAGCAGTGACGGGGGGCCGCGGGGCTACACCTTC.

The rearrangement uses TRBV6-5 and TRBJ1-1; D is ambiguous. Trimming pared 4 bases from V and 10 bases from J, leaving 16 bases between. This CDR3 region has 13 residues. CDR1 and CDR2 (germline): MNHEY, SVGAGI. The CDR3 loop is CASSLVEAVGAFF. The CDR3 DNA reads as TGTGCCAGCAGTTTGGTTGAGGCCGTTGGAGCTTTCTTT.

This clone was observed a single time. This chain uses TRBV10-3 with TRBJ2-1, with 8 bases that match TRBD2. The CDR3 is 14 residues long. The ends lost 5 bases at V and 4 bases at J; junction bases unmatched: 4. Germline CDR1 and CDR2: ENHRY and SYGVKD. The CDR3 here is CAISPAGDYNEQFF. CDR3 DNA sequence: TGTGCCATCAGTCCAGCGGGAGATTACAATGAGCAGTTCTTC.

The chain recombines TRBV18 with TRBJ1-6, with D unresolved. This CDR3 is built from 13 residues. V gave up 2 bases and J gave up 9 bases, with 8 bases separating them. Germline V lookup: CDR1 KGHSH, CDR2 LQKENI. The CDR3 DNA follows: TGTGCCAGCTCACCAGAGGACTCTTCACCCCTCCACTTT. This gives the protein CASSPEDSSPLHF.

The chain is built from TRBV6-1 and TRBJ1-5; tentative D call: TRBD1 (6 bases). The germline V and J ends were trimmed by 3 bases and 3 bases, with 12 bases remaining between them. The CDR3 has 15 amino acids. CDR1 is MNHNS and CDR2 is SASEGT in the germline V gene. CDR3 nucleotide sequence: TGTGCCAGCAGTGAGGGCTCGGGACACAATCAGCCCCAGCATTTT. Protein: CASSEGSGHNQPQHF.

As for this clone: At one boundary the junction diverges from the germline segment, which might be a read error. The chain has TRBV5-1 and TRBJ1-4; 10 bases are shared with TRBD1. There are 14 residues in the CDR3. Per the germline V gene, CDR1 is SGHRS and CDR2 is YFSETQ. The CDR3 DNA is TGCGCCAGCAGATTGGACAGGGGGACTGAAAAACTGTTTTTT. Its translation: CASRLDRGTEKLFF.

V usage is TRBV30 and J usage is TRBJ1-2, with TRBD1 matching over 9 bases. The CDR3 is 13 residues long. The trim removed 3 bases at V and 3 bases at J, leaving 2 bases unmatched. The germline gives CDR1 GTSNPN, CDR2 SVGIG (reference sequence). The CDR3 sequence is CAWSNRGHYGYTF. The CDR3 coding sequence is TGTGCCTGGAGCAACAGGGGGCACTATGGCTACACCTTC.